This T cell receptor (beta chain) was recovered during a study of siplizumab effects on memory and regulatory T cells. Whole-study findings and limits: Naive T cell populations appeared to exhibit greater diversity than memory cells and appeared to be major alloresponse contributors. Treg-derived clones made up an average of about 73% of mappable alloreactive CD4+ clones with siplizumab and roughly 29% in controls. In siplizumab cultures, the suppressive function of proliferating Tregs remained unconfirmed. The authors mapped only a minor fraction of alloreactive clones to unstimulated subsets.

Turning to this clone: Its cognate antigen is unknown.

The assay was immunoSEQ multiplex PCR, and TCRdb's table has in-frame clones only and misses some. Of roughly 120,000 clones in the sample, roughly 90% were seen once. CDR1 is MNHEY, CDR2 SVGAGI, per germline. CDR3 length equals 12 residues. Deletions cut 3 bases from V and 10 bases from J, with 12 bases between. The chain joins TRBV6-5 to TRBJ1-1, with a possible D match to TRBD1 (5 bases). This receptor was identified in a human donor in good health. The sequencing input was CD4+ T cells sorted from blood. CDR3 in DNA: TGTGCCAGCAGTTATGCCCGGGACGGAGCTTTCTTT. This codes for CASSYARDGAFF.